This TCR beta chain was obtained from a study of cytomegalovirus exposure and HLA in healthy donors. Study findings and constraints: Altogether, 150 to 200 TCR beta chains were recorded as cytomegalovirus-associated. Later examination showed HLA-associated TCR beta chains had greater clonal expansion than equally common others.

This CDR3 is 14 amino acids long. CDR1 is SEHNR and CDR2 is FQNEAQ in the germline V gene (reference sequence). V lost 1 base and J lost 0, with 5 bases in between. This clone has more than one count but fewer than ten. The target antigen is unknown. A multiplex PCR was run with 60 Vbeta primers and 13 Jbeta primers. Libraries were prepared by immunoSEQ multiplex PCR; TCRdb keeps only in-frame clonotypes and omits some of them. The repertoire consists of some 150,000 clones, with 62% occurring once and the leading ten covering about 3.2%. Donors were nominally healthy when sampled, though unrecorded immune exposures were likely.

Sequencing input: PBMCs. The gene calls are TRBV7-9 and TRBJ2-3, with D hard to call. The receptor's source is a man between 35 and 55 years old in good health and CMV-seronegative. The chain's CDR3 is CASSLGHSTDTQYF. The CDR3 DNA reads TGTGCCAGCAGCTTAGGGCATAGCACAGATACGCAGTATTTT.